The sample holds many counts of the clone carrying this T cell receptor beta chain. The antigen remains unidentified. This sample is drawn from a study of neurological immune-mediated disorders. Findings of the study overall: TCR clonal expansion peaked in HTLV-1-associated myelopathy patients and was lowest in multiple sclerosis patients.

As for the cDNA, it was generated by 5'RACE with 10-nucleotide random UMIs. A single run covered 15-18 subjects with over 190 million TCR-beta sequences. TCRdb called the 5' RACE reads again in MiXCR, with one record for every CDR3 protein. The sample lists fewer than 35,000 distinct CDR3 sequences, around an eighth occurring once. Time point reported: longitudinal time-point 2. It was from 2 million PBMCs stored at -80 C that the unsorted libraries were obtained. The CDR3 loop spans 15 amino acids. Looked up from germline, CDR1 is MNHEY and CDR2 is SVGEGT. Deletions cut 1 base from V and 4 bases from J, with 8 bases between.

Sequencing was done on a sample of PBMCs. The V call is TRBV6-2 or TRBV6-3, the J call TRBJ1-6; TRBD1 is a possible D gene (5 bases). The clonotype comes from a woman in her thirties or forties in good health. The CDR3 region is CASSYWGRYNSPLHF. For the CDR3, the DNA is TGTGCCAGCAGTTACTGGGGCCGGTATAATTCACCCCTCCACTTT.